The rows below give T cell receptor beta chains drawn from one sample of a study of regulatory T cells in long-lasting Graves disease. TCRdb processed the multiplex PCR reads anew with MiXCR; each CDR3 protein has one entry. This table has approximately 540,000 distinct CDR3 sequences, more than 10% appearing once. A further study also used this sample, focusing on T cells in Graves' hyperthyroidism and ophthalmopathy.

The sample in question was peripheral blood mononuclear cells (PBMCs), obtained at new diagnosis, from a patient treated with antithyroid drugs. These receptors all stem from a woman aged 30 to 39 with Graves disease. The CDR3 runs from the conserved cysteine through the conserved F or W. Fields, in order: D gene, clone size, V gene, J gene, CDR3 protein, CDR3 DNA. A D gene is named only where the DNA matches it firmly. Some rows have no size entry. The others give once, few or many, or a class for an expanded clone.

TRBD2	many	TRBV11-3	TRBJ2-2	CASSSSSGSSGELFF	TGTGCCAGCAGCTCGTCCAGCGGGAGTTCGGGGGAGCTGTTTTTT
.	many	TRBV28	TRBJ2-5	CASSSYGRAQETQYF	TGTGCCAGCAGTTCCTATGGACGGGCCCAAGAGACCCAGTACTTC
.	.	TRBV19	TRBJ2-7	CASSIIGTRTLYEQYF	TGTGCCAGTAGTATAATTGGGACACGAACCTTATACGAGCAGTACTTC
TRBD2	many	TRBV7-2	TRBJ2-1	CASSPPGLAGVEQFF	TGTGCCAGCAGCCCACCGGGACTAGCGGGAGTTGAGCAGTTCTTC
.	many	TRBV6-2/TRBV6-3	TRBJ2-5	CASSGARGRRQETQYF	TGTGCCAGCAGTGGCGCCCGGGGGAGGAGGCAAGAGACCCAGTACTTC
.	many	TRBV5-1	TRBJ2-2	CASGENTGELFF	TGCGCCAGCGGAGAGAACACCGGGGAGCTGTTTTTT
.	many	TRBV7-9	TRBJ2-1	CASTKGRTGVNEQFF	TGTGCCAGCACCAAAGGGCGGACGGGGGTCAATGAGCAGTTCTTC
.	many	TRBV29-1	TRBJ2-1	CSVGPLLTYNEQFF	TGCAGCGTTGGCCCTTTACTGACCTACAATGAGCAGTTCTTC
.	once	TRBV28	TRBJ1-1	CASSRGGYFPEAFF	TGTGCCAGCAGTCGAGGAGGATATTTTCCTGAAGCTTTCTTT
TRBD2	few	TRBV6-4	TRBJ2-3	CASSDSIYSGRPTDTQYF	TGTGCCAGCAGTGACTCGATTTATAGCGGGAGACCCACAGATACGCAGTATTTT
.	many	TRBV20-1	TRBJ1-2	CSARDRQQDYGYTF	TGCAGTGCTAGAGACCGGCAACAGGACTATGGCTACACCTTC
.	many	TRBV19	TRBJ2-3	CASSEASTDTQYF	TGTGCCAGTAGCGAAGCTAGCACAGATACGCAGTATTTT
.	many	TRBV5-1	TRBJ1-3	CASSPDSTAGNTIYF	TGCGCCAGCAGCCCGGACAGCACCGCTGGAAACACCATATATTTT
.	.	TRBV2	TRBJ2-1	CASSSKGDLGYNEQFF	TGTGCCAGCAGCTCTAAGGGGGATCTGGGTTACAATGAGCAGTTCTTC
.	many	TRBV28	TRBJ2-3	CASTPSEGASGDTQYF	TGTGCCAGCACCCCCTCGGAGGGAGCTTCTGGAGATACGCAGTATTTT
TRBD1	few	TRBV20-1	TRBJ2-7	CSAGARGHSYEQYF	TGCAGTGCTGGGGCGAGGGGGCACTCCTACGAGCAGTACTTC
.	many	TRBV6-1	TRBJ2-7	CASSKRQSGGLYEQYF	TGTGCCAGCAGTAAGCGACAGTCCGGGGGTCTCTACGAGCAGTACTTC
.	.	TRBV11-2	TRBJ1-4	CASSQSPGGWGEKLFF	TGTGCCAGCAGCCAATCCCCGGGGGGATGGGGCGAAAAACTGTTTTTT
TRBD2	.	TRBV9	TRBJ2-1	CASSAFSGSSYNEQFF	TGTGCCAGCAGCGCCTTTAGCGGGAGCTCCTACAATGAGCAGTTCTTC
.	.	TRBV7-9	TRBJ2-7	CASSISGPAYEQYF	TGTGCCAGCAGCATTTCCGGCCCTGCCTACGAGCAGTACTTC
TRBD1	many	TRBV13	TRBJ2-1	CASSKTGPQFF	TGTGCCAGCAGCAAGACAGGGCCGCAGTTCTTC
TRBD2	few	TRBV20-1	TRBJ2-1	CSARDISGRAFNEQFF	TGCAGTGCTAGAGATATTAGCGGGAGGGCCTTCAATGAGCAGTTCTTC
.	many	TRBV6-5	TRBJ1-2	CASSYSPGRFTNYGYTF	TGTGCCAGCAGTTACTCCCCTGGCCGATTTACTAACTATGGCTACACCTTC
.	many	TRBV11-2	TRBJ2-4	CASSSYRDSKNIQYF	TGTGCCAGCAGCTCGTACCGGGACTCCAAAAACATTCAGTACTTC
.	many	TRBV7-9	TRBJ2-7	CASSPPKGGVLTYEQYF	TGTGCCAGCAGCCCACCCAAAGGGGGAGTGTTAACCTACGAGCAGTACTTC
TRBD1	few	TRBV29-1	TRBJ2-1	CSGQQGARNEQFF	TGCAGCGGACAACAGGGGGCTAGAAATGAGCAGTTCTTC
.	many	TRBV11-3	TRBJ2-7	CASSPQWGAASYEQYF	TGTGCCAGCAGCCCCCAATGGGGAGCGGCCTCCTACGAGCAGTACTTC
.	many	TRBV6-2/TRBV6-3	TRBJ2-1	CASSYSKSQTTYNEQFF	TGTGCCAGCAGTTACTCGAAATCCCAGACCACGTACAATGAGCAGTTCTTC
.	many	TRBV2	TRBJ2-1	CASSGVNEQFF	TGTGCCAGCAGCGGGGTAAATGAGCAGTTCTTC
TRBD1	many	TRBV11-2	TRBJ2-1	CASRQPGQGGEQFF	TGTGCCAGCAGACAACCGGGACAGGGAGGTGAGCAGTTCTTC
TRBD1	many	TRBV18	TRBJ1-1	CASSSRGDTEAFF	TGTGCCAGCTCATCCAGGGGGGACACTGAAGCTTTCTTT
TRBD2	.	TRBV2	TRBJ2-1	CASMLASGGSYNEQFF	TGTGCCAGCATGCTCGCTAGCGGGGGGTCCTACAATGAGCAGTTCTTC
TRBD2	once	TRBV10-3	TRBJ2-5	CAISESWASGTRQETQYF	TGTGCCATCAGTGAAAGTTGGGCTAGCGGGACCAGACAAGAGACCCAGTACTTC
.	many	TRBV20-1	TRBJ2-5	CSARWGRETQYF	TGCAGTGCCCGATGGGGGAGAGAGACCCAGTACTTC
.	many	TRBV11-2	TRBJ2-7	CASSSLEGGFASYEQYF	TGTGCCAGCAGCTCCCTAGAAGGGGGATTCGCCTCCTACGAGCAGTACTTC
.	many	TRBV19	TRBJ1-1	CASSIMRGRSEAFF	TGTGCCAGTAGTATCATGAGGGGCCGCAGTGAAGCTTTCTTT
TRBD1	many	TRBV2	TRBJ2-1	CASSPGQTYNEQFF	TGTGCCAGCAGCCCGGGACAGACCTACAATGAGCAGTTCTTC
.	few	TRBV6-2/TRBV6-3	TRBJ1-6	CASSYSVTGTIDSPLHF	TGTGCCAGCAGTTATTCGGTCACCGGGACAATTGATTCACCCCTCCACTTT
.	many	TRBV28	TRBJ1-1	CASKGSFKAFF	TGTGCCAGCAAAGGGAGTTTTAAAGCTTTCTTT
.	many	TRBV6-1	TRBJ2-5	CASSTGSTQYF	TGTGCCAGCAGTACAGGCTCGACCCAGTACTTC
TRBD1	many	TRBV28	TRBJ2-7	CASPPGDRILTYEQYF	TGTGCCAGCCCGCCTGGGGACAGGATACTCACCTACGAGCAGTACTTC
.	.	TRBV2	TRBJ2-7	CASSPDKGVYEQYF	TGTGCCAGCAGTCCCGACAAGGGGGTCTACGAGCAGTACTTC
TRBD1	many	TRBV6-7	TRBJ1-1	CASSYSRPRQGLRNTEAFF	TGTGCCAGCAGTTACTCGAGACCGAGACAGGGGCTGAGGAACACTGAAGCTTTCTTT
TRBD1	many	TRBV6-5	TRBJ1-1	CASSYEGTALLNTEAFF	TGTGCCAGCAGTTACGAGGGGACAGCTCTTCTGAACACTGAAGCTTTCTTT
TRBD2	few	TRBV9	TRBJ2-1	CASSPRWTSGRGGTYNEQFF	TGTGCCAGCAGCCCAAGATGGACTAGCGGGAGGGGCGGGACCTACAATGAGCAGTTCTTT
.	many	TRBV28	TRBJ1-2	CASRQAGGIYGYTF	TGTGCCAGCAGGCAGGCGGGGGGCATCTATGGCTACACCTTC
TRBD1	many	TRBV6-1	TRBJ1-4	CASIQRTGNEKLFF	TGTGCCAGCATTCAAAGGACAGGGAATGAAAAACTGTTTTTT
.	many	TRBV30	TRBJ2-2	CAWKWSGNFAGELFF	TGTGCCTGGAAATGGTCAGGGAATTTCGCCGGGGAGCTGTTTTTT
TRBD2	many	TRBV11-3	TRBJ2-1	CASSRLLAEYNEQFF	TGTGCCAGCAGCAGGTTGCTAGCGGAATACAATGAGCAGTTCTTC
TRBD2	many	TRBV3-1	TRBJ2-7	CASSVTSGSHEQYF	TGTGCCAGCAGCGTTACTAGCGGCAGCCACGAGCAGTACTTC
.	few	TRBV15	TRBJ1-5	CATSRDWEADSNQPQHF	TGTGCCACCAGCAGAGATTGGGAGGCAGATAGCAATCAGCCCCAGCATTTT